The rows below give T cell receptor beta chains drawn from one sample of a study of regulatory T cells in long-lasting Graves disease. TCRdb reprocessed the multiplex PCR reads with MiXCR, giving one entry per CDR3 protein. This sample yields hundreds of thousands of distinct CDR3 sequences, of which about 16% are seen a single time; more than 15% belongs to the top ten. These data are also associated with another study on T cells in Graves' hyperthyroidism and ophthalmopathy.

The sequences come from peripheral blood mononuclear cells (PBMCs), collected at new diagnosis, from a patient treated with antithyroid drugs. These receptors all come from a woman younger than 45 with Graves disease. Each CDR3 is given with its conserved first and last residue. Fields, in order: CDR3 protein, V gene, J gene.

CASSHPGQGYEQYF	TRBV7-2	TRBJ2-7
CASSLTSGDTGELFF	TRBV7-3	TRBJ2-2
CASSSSGSKNIQYF	TRBV6-5	TRBJ2-4
CASSIGNEQYF	TRBV19	TRBJ2-7
CASSQETTGGYGYTF	TRBV3-1	TRBJ1-2
CASSPGQGYTDTQYF	TRBV10-1	TRBJ2-3
CASSPGTGVAVSYEQYF	TRBV19	TRBJ2-7
CASSLVSRGRQETQYF	TRBV7-2	TRBJ2-5
CAISEPGTGGGEKLFF	TRBV10-3	TRBJ1-4
CASSFGQPTNYGYTF	TRBV5-1	TRBJ1-2
CAISQGQSNQPQHF	TRBV10-3	TRBJ1-5
CASSGVGGGILRNTIYF	TRBV9	TRBJ1-3
CASSLASGSLGEQYF	TRBV5-1	TRBJ2-7
CSARDGRGYNEQFF	TRBV20-1	TRBJ2-1
CASSLAKNYERYF	TRBV5-1	TRBJ2-7
CASSRTGYPEQPQHF	TRBV14	TRBJ1-5
CASSQILNTEAFF	TRBV5-5	TRBJ1-1
CASSYSSGIGYSEQFF	TRBV6-2/TRBV6-3	TRBJ2-1
CAWSPRAGTGGTEAFF	TRBV30	TRBJ1-1
CSARVRGSDTQYF	TRBV20-1	TRBJ2-3
CASSPPDRRNTEAFF	TRBV28	TRBJ1-1
CASSLHRTGGSYEQYF	TRBV7-6	TRBJ2-7
CASRAGRPTEAFF	TRBV28	TRBJ1-1
CSVDPRRVLEQYF	TRBV29-1	TRBJ2-7
CASSPTGYGNTIYF	TRBV28	TRBJ1-3
CASSQGLWGDTQYF	TRBV11-2	TRBJ2-3
CASSKRLGISYNEQFF	TRBV12-3/TRBV12-4	TRBJ2-1
CASRGTYYEQYF	TRBV2	TRBJ2-7
CASSYLKLNTEAFF	TRBV11-2	TRBJ1-1
CSASGRALDTQYF	TRBV20-1	TRBJ2-3
CSATRSGKSSYEQYF	TRBV20-1	TRBJ2-7
CASQVGSGTGVEQYF	TRBV2	TRBJ2-7
CASRPGDQPQHF	TRBV6-1	TRBJ1-5
CASQGALSNQPQHF	TRBV6-1	TRBJ1-5
CASKEYVSNSPLHF	TRBV3-1	TRBJ1-6
CASSISGTNTGELFF	TRBV5-1	TRBJ2-2
CASSYGGGAGQYF	TRBV5-1	TRBJ2-7
CASRTGTGRETQYF	TRBV6-1	TRBJ2-5
CASSYLGLAGVVAGELFF	TRBV6-2/TRBV6-3	TRBJ2-2
CASSVDSQPPIF	TRBV9	TRBJ1-2
CAISQISSGNTIYF	TRBV10-3	TRBJ1-3